Listed below are T cell receptor beta chains from one sample, sequenced in a study of immune cell composition in non-small cell lung cancer. Profiling relied on immunoSEQ multiplex PCR, and the TCRdb table lists in-frame clones only, not all of them. The sample yields 2,100 or so clones, roughly 82% seen once. Sequences were obtained from non-adjacent lung tissue. The receptors originated from a human donor with non-small cell lung cancer. CDR3s include the opening cysteine and the closing phenylalanine or tryptophan. Part of the rows lack a size; the others show once, few, many or a class for expanded clones.

size	J	V	CDR3
.	TRBJ2-3	TRBV7-2	CASSSLGADTQYF
few	TRBJ1-2	TRBV5-6	CASSLWEGSYGYTF
few	TRBJ2-7	TRBV30	CAWSWEGEQYF
once	TRBJ2-1	TRBV5-1	CASSFIPEANEQFF
.	TRBJ2-1	TRBV19	CASSPPPGTSGSHEQFF
few	TRBJ2-7	TRBV19	CASSIAGGQDEQYF
.	TRBJ1-2	TRBV4-1	CASSQDFGTGGAAGYTF
.	TRBJ2-5	TRBV18	CASSDGQGSQYF
.	TRBJ1-1	TRBV20-1	CSARKTGEAFF
.	TRBJ2-2	TRBV28	CASSRTGFLTGELFF
.	TRBJ2-5	TRBV5-1	CASSPGRVETQYF
.	TRBJ2-3	TRBV21-1	CASGLESGSIIDTQYF
.	TRBJ1-1	TRBV6-5	CASSYSRTANTEAFF
.	TRBJ2-6	TRBV27	CASSMTGSSGANVLTF
.	TRBJ2-2	TRBV28	CASCPSAFGLSGGGTGELFF
.	TRBJ2-4	TRBV19	CASTGKKNIQYF
.	TRBJ2-5	TRBV7-3	CASSLSEAGTQETQYF
few	TRBJ1-1	TRBV18	CASSLGQGSEAFF
few	TRBJ2-2	TRBV7-6	CASSFTGAGELFF
.	TRBJ2-7	TRBV7-2	CASSSQKAGEQYF
.	TRBJ1-1	TRBV5-1	CASSSQVMNTEAFF
.	TRBJ1-5	TRBV6-1	CASSEARVNSSNQPQHF
.	TRBJ1-1	TRBV29-1	CSVEDIRAPGSDTEAFF
.	TRBJ2-1	TRBV19	CATTPEGQGAEWQFF
.	TRBJ2-4	TRBV14	CASSPDIVQNIQYF
.	TRBJ2-7	TRBV7-9	CASSVAGWDSNSYEQYF
.	TRBJ1-5	TRBV19	CASSRQGRGQPQHF
.	TRBJ2-7	TRBV5-1	CASSSPREEQYF
large	TRBJ1-5	TRBV16	CASSLDRGQPQHF
.	TRBJ2-1	TRBV4-2	CASSQEHLAGYYNEQFF
.	TRBJ2-4	TRBV7-8	CASSSRTSGKGNIQYF
.	TRBJ2-7	TRBV7-3	CASSPTGAGDEQYF
.	TRBJ1-2	TRBV28	CASSPPDTSNYGYTF
.	TRBJ2-7	TRBV27	CASSWETSGRNEQYF
.	TRBJ1-2	TRBV7-9	CASSLGPRQGSVGYTF
few	TRBJ1-3	TRBV7-9	CASSFTGKGNTIYF
.	TRBJ2-1	TRBV27	CASSLTHGGRAYNEQFF
.	TRBJ1-1	TRBV6-5	CASRPGQGYTEAFF
.	TRBJ2-1	TRBV28	CASSATLAGGPYEQFF
.	TRBJ2-5	TRBV9	CASSVAVGDSETQYF
.	TRBJ2-5	TRBV7-9	CASNRGLKETQYF
.	TRBJ2-3	TRBV7-3	CASSHSTQGDTQYF
.	TRBJ2-7	TRBV28	CASSHDGLYEQYF
.	TRBJ1-1	TRBV10-3	CAISEATGNTEAFF
.	TRBJ1-5	TRBV7-2	CASSQTGANQPQHF
.	TRBJ1-2	TRBV28	CASSLAQSSGGYTF
few	TRBJ2-1	TRBV19	CASSVFAVSSYNEQFF
.	TRBJ2-7	TRBV28	CASSYVAGSTYEQYF
.	TRBJ2-7	TRBV7-2	CASSPAGTRSVREQYF